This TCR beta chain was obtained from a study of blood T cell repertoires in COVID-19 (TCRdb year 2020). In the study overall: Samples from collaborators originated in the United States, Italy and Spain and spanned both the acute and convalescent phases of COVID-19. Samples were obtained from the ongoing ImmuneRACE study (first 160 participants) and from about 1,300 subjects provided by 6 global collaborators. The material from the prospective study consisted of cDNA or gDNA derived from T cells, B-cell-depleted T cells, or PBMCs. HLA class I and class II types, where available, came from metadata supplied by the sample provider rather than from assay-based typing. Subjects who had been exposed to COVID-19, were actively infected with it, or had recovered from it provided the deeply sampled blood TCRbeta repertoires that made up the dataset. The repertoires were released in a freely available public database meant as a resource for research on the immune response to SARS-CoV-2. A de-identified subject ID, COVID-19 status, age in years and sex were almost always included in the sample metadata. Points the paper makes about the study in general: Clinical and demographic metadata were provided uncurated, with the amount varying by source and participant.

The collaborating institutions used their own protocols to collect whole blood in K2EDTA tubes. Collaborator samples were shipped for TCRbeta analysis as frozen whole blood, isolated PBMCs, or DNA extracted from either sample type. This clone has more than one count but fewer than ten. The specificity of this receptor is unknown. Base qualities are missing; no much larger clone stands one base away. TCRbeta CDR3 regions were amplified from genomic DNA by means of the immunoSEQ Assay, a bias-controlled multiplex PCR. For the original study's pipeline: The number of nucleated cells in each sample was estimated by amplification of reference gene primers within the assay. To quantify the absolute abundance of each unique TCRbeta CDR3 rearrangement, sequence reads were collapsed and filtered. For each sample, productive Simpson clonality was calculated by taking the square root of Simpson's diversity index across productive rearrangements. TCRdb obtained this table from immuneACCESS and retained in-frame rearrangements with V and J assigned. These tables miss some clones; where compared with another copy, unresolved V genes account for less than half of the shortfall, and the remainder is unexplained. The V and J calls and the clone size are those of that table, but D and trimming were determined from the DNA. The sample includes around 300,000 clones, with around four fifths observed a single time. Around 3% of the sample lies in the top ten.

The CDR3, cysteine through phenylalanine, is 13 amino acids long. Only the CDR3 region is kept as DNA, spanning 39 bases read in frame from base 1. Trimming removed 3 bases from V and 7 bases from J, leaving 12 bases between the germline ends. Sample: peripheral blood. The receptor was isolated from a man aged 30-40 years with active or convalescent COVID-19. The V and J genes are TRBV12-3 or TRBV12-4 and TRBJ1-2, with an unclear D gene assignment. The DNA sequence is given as TGTGCCAGCAGTTTGGCGATCCGGGGTGGCTACACCTTC. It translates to CASSLAIRGGYTF.